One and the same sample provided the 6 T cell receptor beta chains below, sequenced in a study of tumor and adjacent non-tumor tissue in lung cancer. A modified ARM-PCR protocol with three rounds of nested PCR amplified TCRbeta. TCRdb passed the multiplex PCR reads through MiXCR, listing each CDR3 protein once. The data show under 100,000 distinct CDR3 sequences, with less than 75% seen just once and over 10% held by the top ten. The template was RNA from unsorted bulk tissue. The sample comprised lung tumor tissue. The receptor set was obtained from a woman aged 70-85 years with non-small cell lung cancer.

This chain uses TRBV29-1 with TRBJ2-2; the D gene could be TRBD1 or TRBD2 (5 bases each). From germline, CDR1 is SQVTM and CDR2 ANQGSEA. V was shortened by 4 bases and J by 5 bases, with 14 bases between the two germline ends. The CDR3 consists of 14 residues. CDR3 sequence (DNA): TGCAGCGTTGTATACTGGGGGTTTACCGGGGAGCTGTTTTTT. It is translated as CSVVYWGFTGELFF.

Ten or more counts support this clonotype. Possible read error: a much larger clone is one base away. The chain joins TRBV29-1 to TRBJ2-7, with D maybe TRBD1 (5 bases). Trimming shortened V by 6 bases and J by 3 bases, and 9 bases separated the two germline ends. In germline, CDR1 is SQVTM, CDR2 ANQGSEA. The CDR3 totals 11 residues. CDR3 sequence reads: CSVRDLYEQYF. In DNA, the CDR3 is TGCAGCGTCAGGGATCTCTACGAGCAGTACTTC.

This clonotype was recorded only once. CDR3 region: CSVKPEGGAEGYEQYF. CDR3 coding DNA: TGCAGCGTGAAGCCGGAAGGGGGGGCCGAGGGTTACGAGCAGTACTTC. V gene TRBV29-1 combines with J gene TRBJ2-7; D is possibly TRBD2 (7 bases). Germline V gene sequence: CDR1 SQVTM, CDR2 ANQGSEA. CDR3 length: 16 residues. V was trimmed by 6 bases and J by 4 bases, leaving 25 bases between them.

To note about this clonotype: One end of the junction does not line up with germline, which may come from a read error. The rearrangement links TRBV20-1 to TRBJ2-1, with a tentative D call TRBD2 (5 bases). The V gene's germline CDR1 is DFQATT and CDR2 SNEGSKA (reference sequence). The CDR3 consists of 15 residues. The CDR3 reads CSARDVGASCSEHFF. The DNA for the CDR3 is TGCAGTGCTAGAGATGTGGGAGCCTCCTGCAGTGAGCACTTCTTC.

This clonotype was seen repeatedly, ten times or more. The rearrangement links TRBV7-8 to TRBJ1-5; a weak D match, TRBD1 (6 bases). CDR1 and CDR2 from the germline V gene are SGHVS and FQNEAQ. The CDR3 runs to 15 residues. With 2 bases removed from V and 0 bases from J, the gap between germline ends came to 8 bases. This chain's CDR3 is CASSLQGYSNQPQHF. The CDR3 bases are TGTGCCAGCAGCTTACAGGGGTATAGCAATCAGCCCCAGCATTTT.

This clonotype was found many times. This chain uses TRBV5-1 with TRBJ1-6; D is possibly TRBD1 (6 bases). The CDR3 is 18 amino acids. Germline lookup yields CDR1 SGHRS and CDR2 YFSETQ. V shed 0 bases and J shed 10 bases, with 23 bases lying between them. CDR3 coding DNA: TGCGCCAGCAGCTTGGGAGGACAGAGCTCCTTTGGGGGGTCACCCCTCCACTTT. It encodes CASSLGGQSSFGGSPLHF.